The T cell receptor (beta chain) under discussion was sequenced for a study of human T cells and chemical hapten exposure. Study-level results: Significantly more large CDR3 similarity clusters were formed by expanded TCRs than by controls.

Turning to this clonotype: As yet, its antigen is unknown.

The sample's time point: pre-sensitization, week 0. Treatment specified: therapeutic diphenylcyclopropenone sensitization with weekly scalp DPC. Prior to application of each patch test, blood was drawn. The CDR3 has 15 amino acids. CDR1 and CDR2 (germline): MNHNY, SVGAGI (reference sequence). Trimming took off 2 bases at V and 0 bases at J, with 11 bases between the two ends. Individual cDNA molecules (in the library) carried attached unique molecular identifiers. TCRdb reanalysed the RACE reads using MiXCR and keeps one entry per CDR3 protein. The repertoire holds some 70,000 distinct CDR3 sequences, over 9.5% seen once, with about 5% in the top ten.

The input for sequencing was whole blood, taken in connection with sensitization to the hapten diphenylcyclopropenone (DPC). The origin of this receptor is a woman aged 50 to 60 with alopecia areata. Some clones in this sample may be carry-over from other donors' samples. The gene calls are TRBV6-6 and TRBJ2-7, with no clear D. Here the CDR3 reads CASSYGSSISYEQYF. CDR3 sequence (DNA): TGTGCCAGCAGTTACGGCAGCTCCATCTCCTACGAGCAGTACTTC.